Following are 22 T cell receptor beta chains from one sample sequenced in a study of OX40 agonist ivuxolimab in advanced cancers. Libraries were prepared by immunoSEQ multiplex PCR; TCRdb keeps only in-frame clonotypes and omits some of them. The data contain tens of thousands of clones, roughly nine tenths of them singletons. The sequences come from CD4+ or CD8+ T cells sorted from blood, collected in a trial of the OX40 agonist ivuxolimab. Receptor source: an adult with an advanced solid tumor such as melanoma, head and neck, liver or kidney cancer.

This chain uses TRBV10-3 with TRBJ1-5, with TRBD1 matching over 11 bases. Trimming took 10 bases from V and 1 from J; bases not matched to a gene: 3. The CDR3 extends over 14 amino acids. Looked up from germline, CDR1 is ENHRY and CDR2 is SYGVKD. CDR3 region: CATRDRGSNQPQHF. As DNA, the CDR3 is TGTGCCACAAGGGACAGGGGGAGCAATCAGCCCCAGCATTTT.

The chain combines TRBV7-9 with TRBJ2-6, with 7 bases fitting TRBD1. V gave up 3 bases and J gave up 3 bases; unmatched junction bases: 11. The CDR3 length is 18 residues. Germline CDR1 is SEHNR and CDR2 is FQNEAQ (reference sequence). DNA for the CDR3: TGTGCCAGCAGCTTCGGGTCAGGGGGAGCTTTTGGGGCCAACGTCCTGACTTTC. It yields the protein CASSFGSGGAFGANVLTF. The variable domain in full, with the rest retrieved from reference TRBV7-9 and TRBJ2-6, is DTGVSQNPRHKITKRGQNVTFRCDPISEHNRLYWYRQTLGQGPEFLTYFQNEAQLEKSRLLSDRFSAERPKGSFSTLEIQRTEQGDSAMYLCASSFGSGGAFGANVLTFGAGSRLTVL.

The chain has TRBV7-2 and TRBJ2-5; D is unclear. V was shortened by 1 base and J by 1 base, with 13 bases between the two germline ends. This CDR3 is 16 amino acids long. Germline CDR1 and CDR2: SGHTA and FQGNSA. CDR3 in amino acids: CASSLVGVGGQETQYF. The CDR3 DNA sequence: TGTGCCAGCAGCTTAGTAGGAGTGGGCGGCCAAGAGACCCAGTACTTC.

The chain is built from TRBV5-1 and TRBJ1-2; 9 positions agree with TRBD1. Germline V gene lookup returns CDR1 SGHRS and CDR2 YFSETQ. This CDR3 contains 15 residues. With 5 bases clipped from V and 5 bases from J, the junction kept 10 bases outside the gene matches. CDR3 sequence: CASRKGQGVSYGYTF. The CDR3 DNA follows: TGCGCCAGCAGAAAGGGACAGGGAGTCTCTTATGGCTACACCTTC.

The chain recombines TRBV7-9 with TRBJ2-3, with D hard to call. The CDR3 contains 14 residues. The V end lost 1 base, the J end lost 2 bases, and 7 bases lay between the germline ends. Germline V gene data show CDR1 as SEHNR and CDR2 as FQNEAQ (reference sequence). CDR3 DNA: TGTGCCAGCAGCTTAGTGCAGACCACAGATACGCAGTATTTT. It translates to CASSLVQTTDTQYF. The full variable domain, with the rest looked up from reference TRBV7-9 and TRBJ2-3, is DTGVSQNPRHKITKRGQNVTFRCDPISEHNRLYWYRQTLGQGPEFLTYFQNEAQLEKSRLLSDRFSAERPKGSFSTLEIQRTEQGDSAMYLCASSLVQTTDTQYFGPGTRLTVL.

A single count supports this clone. V gene TRBV7-2 combines with J gene TRBJ1-2; weak D call: TRBD1 (6 bases). Trimming took off 2 bases at V and 8 bases at J, with 21 bases between the two ends. CDR1 is SGHTA and CDR2 is FQGNSA in the germline V gene. This CDR3 region has 16 residues. The CDR3 is CASSLRTGGLSMGYTF. The CDR3 DNA sequence: TGTGCCAGCAGCTTACGTACGGGGGGGCTGTCTATGGGCTACACCTTC.

The chain is built from TRBV6-1 and TRBJ1-5; D remains ambiguous. V gave up 2 bases and J gave up 0 bases, with 11 bases separating them. From germline, CDR1 is MNHNS and CDR2 SASEGT. The CDR3 is 16 amino acids. CDR3 loop: CASSEYQAFSNQPQHF. CDR3 bases: TGTGCCAGCAGTGAATATCAGGCTTTTAGCAATCAGCCCCAGCATTTT.

J is TRBJ2-5 and V is TRBV5-1; tentatively, D is TRBD1 (6 bases). CDR1 is SGHRS and CDR2 is YFSETQ in the germline V gene. V was pared by 1 base and J by 3 bases, with 10 bases between. The CDR3 loop spans 14 amino acids. Here the CDR3 DNA reads TGCGCCAGCAGCTTGAGTAACAGGGAAGAGACCCAGTACTTC. Amino acids: CASSLSNREETQYF.

The rearrangement joins TRBV6-4 to TRBJ2-3, with 10 bases that match TRBD2. CDR3 length equals 16 residues. CDR1 MRHNA and CDR2 SNTAGT come from the germline V gene. The V segment lost 3 bases and the J segment 5 bases; nucleotides outside the gene matches: 8. In DNA, the CDR3 is TGTGCCAGCAGTGAAGGTAGCGGGGGGTTCAGAGATACGCAGTATTTT. It translates to CASSEGSGGFRDTQYF.

The rearrangement links TRBV2 to TRBJ2-1, with D possibly being TRBD2 (7 bases). Germline V gene sequence: CDR1 SNHLY, CDR2 FYNNEI. Trimming shortened V by 0 bases and J by 7 bases, and 16 bases separated the two germline ends. CDR3 size: 16 residues. In DNA, the CDR3 is TGTGCCAGCAGTGAAGCGCTTGTCGGGGGGCCGAATGAGCAGTTCTTC. Translation gives CASSEALVGGPNEQFF.

The rearrangement joins TRBV6-1 to TRBJ2-7; tentative D call: TRBD1 (6 bases). The V gene lost 0 bases and the J gene lost 0 bases, with 9 bases spanning the gap. The CDR3 extends over 15 amino acids. The germline V gene encodes CDR1 MNHNS and CDR2 SASEGT. The CDR3 loop is CASSEAGTLSYEQYF. The CDR3 DNA reads as TGTGCCAGCAGTGAAGCGGGGACACTCTCCTACGAGCAGTACTTC.

This chain connects TRBV6-6 to TRBJ1-2, with 7 bases matching TRBD1. Unmatched junction bases numbered 4, after V lost 6 bases and J lost 3 bases. The germline CDR1 and CDR2 sequences are MNHNY and SVGAGI (reference sequence). CDR3 size: 13 residues. Here the CDR3 DNA reads TGTGCCAGCAGGCGGACAGGCTACTATGGCTACACCTTC. Encoded protein: CASRRTGYYGYTF.

The chain combines TRBV9 with TRBJ1-4; D gene uncertain. Germline V gene sequence: CDR1 SGDLS, CDR2 YYNGEE. V lost 0 bases and J 4 bases, leaving 13 bases between the germline ends. The length of the CDR3 is 16 residues. CDR3 residues: CASSVGGGILNEKLFF. CDR3 nucleotide sequence: TGTGCCAGCAGCGTAGGAGGAGGGATCCTTAATGAAAAACTGTTTTTT.

In its sample, this clone was seen a few times. This rearrangement joins TRBV6-5 to TRBJ1-1; D uncertain. The CDR3 runs 12 residues. Germline CDR1 is MNHEY and CDR2 is SVGAGI. V gave up 10 bases and J gave up 7 bases, with 16 bases separating them. Here the CDR3 reads CATQSGPFEAFF. The CDR3 DNA sequence: TGTGCCACTCAATCAGGACCCTTTGAAGCTTTCTTT.

This clone was observed a single time. The chain joins TRBV28 to TRBJ2-7, with 9 bases fitting TRBD1. The CDR3 is 14 residues long. Looked up from germline, CDR1 is MDHEN and CDR2 is SYDVKM. V trimming: 5 bases; J trimming: 0 bases; junction bases outside the gene matches: 2. Here the CDR3 DNA reads TGTGCCAGCAGTGGACAGGGGAGCTCCTACGAGCAGTACTTC. It specifies CASSGQGSSYEQYF.

The chain is built from TRBV5-5 and TRBJ2-5; 12 bases are shared with TRBD2. Germline V gene lookup returns CDR1 SGHKS and CDR2 YYEKEE (reference sequence). This CDR3 spans 16 amino acids. Trimming cost V 4 bases and J 5 bases; bases outside gene matches: 9. The CDR3 loop is CASSIPSGRAVETQYF. The CDR3 DNA sequence: TGTGCCAGCAGCATCCCTAGCGGGAGGGCCGTGGAGACCCAGTACTTC.

This sequence joins TRBV5-4 and TRBJ2-2, with TRBD2 matching over 9 bases. The CDR3 is 15 amino acids. Germline V gene data show CDR1 as SGHNT and CDR2 as YYREEE (reference sequence). V was clipped by 2 bases and J by 4 bases; unmatched bases: 3. CDR3 in amino acids: CASSLGTSTTGELFF. CDR3 bases: TGTGCCAGCAGCTTAGGGACTAGCACCACCGGGGAGCTGTTTTTT.

This chain links TRBV5-6 with TRBJ1-2; D uncertain. Trimming cost V 0 bases and J 1 base, with 4 bases left between them. Germline values: CDR1 SGHDT, CDR2 YYEEEE. The CDR3 sequence is 13 residues long. CDR3 DNA sequence: TGTGCCAGCAGCTTGGCAGTTAACTATGGCTACACCTTC. Translating it yields CASSLAVNYGYTF.

The rearrangement links TRBV14 to TRBJ2-1, with D perhaps TRBD1 (5 bases). The V and J ends lost 1 base and 2 bases respectively, with 12 bases between them. This CDR3 region has 16 residues. Germline V gene sequence: CDR1 SGHDN, CDR2 FVKESK. DNA of the CDR3: TGTGCCAGCAGCCAAGTGGCAGGGCCTACCTACAATGAGCAGTTCTTC. This gives the protein CASSQVAGPTYNEQFF.

This clone has more than one count but fewer than ten. Other DNA sequences of this sample code for an identical CDR3. The chain recombines TRBV7-9 with TRBJ2-7, with D tentatively TRBD1 (6 bases). Per the germline V gene, CDR1 is SEHNR and CDR2 is FQNEAQ (reference sequence). V was cut by 5 bases and J by 1 base, with 12 bases left in between. This CDR3 has 14 amino acids. DNA for the CDR3: TGTGCCAGCAGCCCCCCCACAGGGTCCTACGAGCAGTACTTC. Its translation is CASSPPTGSYEQYF.

This clone was seen once. The chain has TRBV28 and TRBJ1-2; D is perhaps TRBD1 (6 bases). Germline-derived CDR1 and CDR2 are MDHEN and SYDVKM. CDR3 length: 12 residues. The V end was cut by 7 bases, the J end by 3 bases, with 9 bases between. The CDR3 spells CASNGGHYGYTF. CDR3 nucleotides: TGTGCCAGCAACGGGGGGCACTATGGCTACACCTTC.

The CDR3 protein is CASRKAGGPYEQYF. CDR3 nucleotides: TGTGCCAGCAGGAAAGCGGGAGGGCCCTACGAGCAGTACTTC. V and J are TRBV5-6 and TRBJ2-7; 10 nucleotides align to TRBD2. V was clipped by 5 bases and J by 2 bases; unmatched bases: 4. The CDR3 contains 14 residues. Germline-derived CDR1 and CDR2 are SGHDT and YYEEEE.